This record looks at one T cell receptor (beta chain) sequence and its context. What it binds is unknown. Other DNA sequences in this sample translate to the same CDR3. The CDR3 is 12 residues long. Germline V gene data show CDR1 as ENHRY and CDR2 as SYGVKD. The ends were cut back, 10 bases at V and 0 bases at J, with 8 bases in the middle. Profiling relied on immunoSEQ multiplex PCR, and the TCRdb table lists in-frame clones only, not all of them. The sample records fewer than 1.8 million clones, 98% to 99% being singletons. The record originates from a study of shared clonotypes between healthy human individuals. Across the whole study: Plates per donor: three CD4 naive, three CD4 memory, two CD8 naive, one CD8 memory.

Study results and caveats: Estimated richness was generally greater in naive than memory subsets.

Donors were Caucasian adults residing in Nashville, Tennessee, USA. CD45RA-negative memory and CD45RA+ naive subsets were split from the CD4+ cells. This clonotype originated in a man younger than 40 in good health. Specimen: naive CD4+ T cells sorted from blood. Subset denoted: CD45RA+ positively selected. The V call is TRBV10-3, the J call TRBJ2-3, with D possibly called TRBD1 or TRBD2 (5 bases each). CDR3 nucleotide sequence: TGTGCCACTCGGGACAGCACAGATACGCAGTATTTT. This sequence encodes CATRDSTDTQYF.